The 27 T cell receptor beta chains below all came from one sample that was sequenced in a study of beta chain features in type 1 diabetes. What was sequenced were expressed TCRB transcripts, since all of the isolated RNA had been reverse transcribed. Sequencing was performed with immunoSEQ multiplex PCR; in TCRdb, only in-frame clones are kept and a portion is missing. Here the sample spans 120,000 or so clones, 15% to 20% being singletons. General study results and limits: Shortening that was moderate but significant affected the TCRB CDR3s of Type 1 diabetes patients in all four CD4+ subsets.

Their antigens are not known. The sequenced sample was central memory CD4+ T cells from blood. The receptors were gathered from a man aged 18 to 30 with type 1 diabetes.

In DNA, the CDR3 is TGCAGCGTTGATGGGCAGGGAGTGAAGACCCAGTACTTC. Translation gives CSVDGQGVKTQYF. This chain links TRBV29-1 with TRBJ2-5, with D possibly being TRBD1 or TRBD2 (5 bases each). V was cut by 3 bases and J by 6 bases, with 14 bases left in between. The CDR3 is 13 residues long. From germline, CDR1 is SQVTM and CDR2 ANQGSEA.

This clone was seen a handful of times. This chain connects TRBV7-2 to TRBJ1-2, with 7 bases that match TRBD1. Trimming at V came to 5 bases and at J to 5 bases, leaving 5 bases not matched to a gene. The germline V gene encodes CDR1 SGHTA and CDR2 FQGNSA. The CDR3 spans 13 residues. CDR3 sequence reads: CASSKQGKYGYTF. In DNA, the CDR3 is TGTGCCAGCAGCAAACAGGGGAAGTATGGCTACACCTTC. Supplemented by reference TRBV7-2 and TRBJ1-2, the full variable domain reads GAGVSQSPSNKVTEKGKDVELRCDPISGHTALYWYRQSLGQGLEFLIYFQGNSAPDKSGLPSDRFSAERTGGSVSTLTIQRTQQEDSAVYLCASSKQGKYGYTFGSGTRLTVV.

This clone was seen only a few times. Here the CDR3 DNA reads TGTGCCAGCACCGGGACACAGCGGATCAATGAGCAGTTCTTC. Residues: CASTGTQRINEQFF. The chain employs TRBV28 and TRBJ2-1; tentative D call: TRBD1 (6 bases). This CDR3 is built from 14 residues. V was trimmed by 7 bases and J by 6 bases, leaving 16 bases between them. In germline, CDR1 is MDHEN, CDR2 SYDVKM.

This clone was counted between two and nine times. This rearrangement joins TRBV29-1 to TRBJ2-6; D is perhaps TRBD1 (6 bases). Germline CDR1 and CDR2: SQVTM and ANQGSEA. V was clipped by 3 bases and J by 0 bases, with 12 bases between them. This CDR3 comprises 16 residues. CDR3 region: CSVERIRGSGANVLTF. Here the CDR3 DNA reads TGCAGCGTTGAGCGTATCAGGGGCTCTGGGGCCAACGTCCTGACTTTC. Full variable domain (outside the CDR3, taken from reference TRBV29-1 and TRBJ2-6): SAVISQKPSRDICQRGTSLTIQCQVDSQVTMMFWYRQQPGQSLTLIATANQGSEATYESGFVIDKFPISRPNLTFSTLTVSNMSPEDSSIYLCSVERIRGSGANVLTFGAGSRLTVL.

In its sample, this clone was seen a few times. One end of the junction fails to match germline, which may point to a read error. The rearrangement joins TRBV29-1 to TRBJ2-7; a weak D match, TRBD1 (5 bases). The CDR3 loop spans 10 amino acids. Per germline, CDR1 SQVTM and CDR2 ANQGSEA. The CDR3 loop is CSVVGVSLNF. The CDR3, as DNA: TGCAGCGTTGTAGGGGTGAGTCTGAACTTC.

The chain has TRBV10-3 and TRBJ2-7, with TRBD2 identical over 12 bases. The CDR3 loop spans 16 amino acids. Per germline, CDR1 ENHRY and CDR2 SYGVKD. The V and J ends lost 3 bases and 1 base, in that order; junction bases with no gene match: 4. The CDR3 DNA sequence: TGTGCCATCAGTGATGGACTAGCGGGAATATCCTACGAGCAGTACTTC. Translated: CAISDGLAGISYEQYF.

This clone has at least ten counts. The sample carries other DNA sequences with the same CDR3. V usage is TRBV2 and J usage is TRBJ2-5; 9 positions agree with TRBD1. CDR3 size: 15 residues. The ends lost 1 base at V and 2 bases at J; junction bases unmatched: 2. The germline CDR1 and CDR2 sequences are SNHLY and FYNNEI. The CDR3 loop reads CASSEGTGVQETQYF. DNA of the CDR3: TGTGCCAGCAGTGAAGGGACAGGGGTTCAAGAGACCCAGTACTTC.

This clone has at least ten counts. The chain links TRBV19 to TRBJ2-1; 7 bases match TRBD2. Per germline, CDR1 LNHDA and CDR2 SQIVND (reference sequence). The CDR3 spans 17 residues. The V gene end was trimmed by 3 bases and the J gene end by 0 bases; junction bases not matched to a gene: 8. The CDR3 spells CASSIQASGRSYNEQFF. The CDR3 DNA is TGTGCCAGTAGTATTCAGGCTAGCGGACGCTCCTACAATGAGCAGTTCTTC.

The chain joins TRBV7-9 to TRBJ1-1; 8 bases match TRBD1. The CDR3 is 14 residues long. V was pared by 6 bases and J by 3 bases, with 6 bases of the junction left unmatched. Germline CDR1 is SEHNR and CDR2 is FQNEAQ (reference sequence). CDR3 in DNA: TGTGCCAGCAGACGGACAGGGTCGGACACTGAAGCTTTCTTT. Translated: CASRRTGSDTEAFF.

This chain joins TRBV4-2 and TRBJ2-1, with unresolved D. V lost 0 bases and J 0 bases, leaving 12 bases between the germline ends. Germline-derived CDR1 and CDR2 are LGHNA and YNFKEQ. The CDR3 has 17 residues. DNA for the CDR3: TGTGCCAGCAGCCAAGATCGGACGTTCTACTCCTACAATGAGCAGTTCTTC. Translation: CASSQDRTFYSYNEQFF.

This clone was counted ten times or more. V and J are TRBV5-4 and TRBJ2-5; 8 bases fit TRBD1. V trimming: 4 bases; J trimming: 5 bases; junction bases outside the gene matches: 7. The CDR3 consists of 14 residues. Germline-derived CDR1 and CDR2 are SGHNT and YYREEE (reference sequence). The CDR3 coding sequence is TGTGCCAGCAGCGCCCAGGGGGCGATGGAGACCCAGTACTTC. It encodes CASSAQGAMETQYF.

This chain links TRBV30 with TRBJ2-7; weak D call: TRBD2 (6 bases). Germline CDR1 is GTSNPN and CDR2 is SVGIG (reference sequence). Trimming removed 3 bases from V and 6 bases from J, with 12 bases in between. The CDR3 extends over 12 amino acids. DNA for the CDR3: TGTGCCTGGAGCGGGAGCCCTTTCGAGCAGTACTTC. This translates into CAWSGSPFEQYF.

The chain is built from TRBV28 and TRBJ1-5, with 7 bases fitting TRBD1. This CDR3 spans 12 amino acids. Germline trimming cut 7 bases from V and 11 bases from J; bases unmatched to any gene: 8. Germline CDR1 is MDHEN and CDR2 is SYDVKM. The CDR3 loop is CASNQGGQSQHF. CDR3 coding DNA: TGTGCCAGCAACCAGGGGGGACAGTCCCAGCATTTT.

This clone was found a few times. The chain links TRBV18 to TRBJ2-7; 10 bases map to TRBD2. This CDR3 region has 15 residues. Germline trimming cut 6 bases from V and 4 bases from J; bases unmatched to any gene: 9. Germline CDR1 and CDR2: KGHSH and LQKENI. CDR3 bases: TGTGCCAGCTCTTCAGCGGGAGGGCCGGTGTACGAGCAGTACTTC. This gives the protein CASSSAGGPVYEQYF.

This clone appeared a few times. The genes are TRBV7-9 and TRBJ2-1; tentative D call: TRBD1 (5 bases). The V end lost 5 bases, the J end lost 2 bases, and 16 bases lay between the germline ends. The CDR3 has 16 residues. Germline CDR1 reads SEHNR; CDR2 reads FQNEAQ (reference sequence). The DNA for the CDR3 is TGTGCCAGCAGCACATTCAGGGTGGCGGCCTACAATGAGCAGTTCTTC. Amino acids: CASSTFRVAAYNEQFF.

The chain carries TRBV7-2 and TRBJ2-3, with TRBD1 as a possible D gene (5 bases). V was clipped by 5 bases and J by 0 bases, with 12 bases between them. Germline V gives CDR1 SGHTA, CDR2 FQGNSA. CDR3 length equals 15 residues. CDR3 protein: CASSRDSLSTDTQYF. CDR3 in DNA: TGTGCCAGCAGCCGCGACAGTCTTAGCACAGATACGCAGTATTTT.

V gene TRBV18 combines with J gene TRBJ2-7, with 7 bases aligning to TRBD2. The CDR3 spans 14 residues. V lost 3 bases and J lost 5; bases outside the gene matches: 7. Germline V gene lookup returns CDR1 KGHSH and CDR2 LQKENI. The CDR3 DNA reads as TGTGCCAGCTCACCCTCGCGGGAGCACAACGAGCAGTACTTC. As protein: CASSPSREHNEQYF.

This clone was seen only a few times. The chain's CDR3 is CASSFGLAQYNEQFF. CDR3 nucleotide sequence: TGTGCCAGCAGTTTCGGCCTAGCGCAGTACAATGAGCAGTTCTTC. The rearrangement links TRBV28 to TRBJ2-1; tentatively, D is TRBD2 (6 bases). Trimming removed 3 bases from V and 4 bases from J, with 13 bases in between. Per germline, CDR1 MDHEN and CDR2 SYDVKM. This CDR3 comprises 15 residues.

The chain carries TRBV9 and TRBJ2-3, with 10 bases matching TRBD2. CDR3 length equals 15 residues. In germline, CDR1 is SGDLS, CDR2 YYNGEE. V dropped 3 bases and J dropped 4; count of bases not matched to a gene: 5. CDR3 sequence reads: CASSASGGGADTQYF. Here the CDR3 DNA reads TGTGCCAGCAGCGCTAGCGGGGGTGGGGCAGATACGCAGTATTTT.

This clone was counted only a few times. This rearrangement joins TRBV29-1 to TRBJ2-1; TRBD2 agrees at 13 bases. Trimming at V came to 6 bases and at J to 4 bases, leaving 9 bases not matched to a gene. The CDR3 extends over 16 amino acids. CDR1 is SQVTM and CDR2 is ANQGSEA in the germline V gene. The CDR3 sequence is CSVLSSTSGRYNEQFF. Written as DNA, the CDR3 is TGCAGCGTCCTCTCCTCGACTAGCGGGAGGTACAATGAGCAGTTCTTC.

This clone turned up a few times. A much bigger clone sits one base away, suggesting this may be a read error. V is TRBV28 and J is TRBJ1-4; 7 nucleotides line up with TRBD1. This CDR3 contains 15 residues. Germline CDR1 and CDR2: MDHEN and SYDVKM. The CDR3 spells CAISPHDREGEKLFF. The DNA of the CDR3 is TGTGCCATCAGTCCCCACGACAGGGAAGGGGAAAAACTGTTTTTT.

There are a few counts of this clone. The chain joins TRBV18 to TRBJ2-1; D possibly corresponds to TRBD2 (6 bases). CDR3 size: 15 residues. The V and J ends lost 6 bases and 6 bases respectively, with 18 bases between them. Per the germline V gene, CDR1 is KGHSH and CDR2 is LQKENI. CDR3 nucleotides: TGTGCCAGCTCTACCGGGACTCGAGGGGCCAATGAGCAGTTCTTC. It codes for CASSTGTRGANEQFF.

This clone was observed a few times. This rearrangement joins TRBV18 to TRBJ2-1; TRBD1 matches at 8 bases. Germline assignment: CDR1 KGHSH and CDR2 LQKENI. The V and J ends lost 3 bases and 6 bases, in that order; junction bases with no gene match: 7. The CDR3 runs 15 residues. The CDR3 loop reads CASSPRDRPSNEQFF. DNA for the CDR3: TGTGCCAGCTCACCTCGGGACAGGCCCTCCAATGAGCAGTTCTTC.

A few counts support this clone. The rearrangement links TRBV14 to TRBJ2-4, with 10 bases matching TRBD2. The germline gives CDR1 SGHDN, CDR2 FVKESK. This CDR3 comprises 18 residues. Germline trimming cut 0 bases from V and 7 bases from J; bases unmatched to any gene: 12. CDR3 sequence (DNA): TGTGCCAGCAGCCAAGATAAAATAGCGGGAGGCAGGAGGAACATTCAGTACTTC. Amino acid sequence: CASSQDKIAGGRRNIQYF.

This chain uses TRBV15 with TRBJ2-7; the D gene is possibly TRBD2 (5 bases). Germline lookup yields CDR1 LNHNV and CDR2 YYDKDF (reference sequence). V was clipped by 3 bases and J by 4 bases, with 10 bases between them. The CDR3 is made up of 13 amino acids. CDR3 DNA: TGTGCCACCAGCAGGGGAGAACTTTACGAGCAGTACTTC. It yields the protein CATSRGELYEQYF. Using reference TRBV15 and TRBJ2-7 for the parts outside the CDR3, the full variable domain is DAMVIQNPRYQVTQFGKPVTLSCSQTLNHNVMYWYQQKSSQAPKLLFHYYDKDFNNEADTPDNFQSRRPNTSFCFLDIRSPGLGDTAMYLCATSRGELYEQYFGPGTRLTVT.

Concerning this clone: A far bigger clonotype differs at one base, so this is likely a read error. The genes are TRBV7-8 and TRBJ1-1; 7 bases are a match to TRBD1. CDR1 SGHVS and CDR2 FQNEAQ come from the germline V gene. The CDR3 totals 15 residues. CDR3 nucleotides: TGTGCCATCAGCTTAGTAGCAGGGGGAAGTACTGAAGCTTTCTTT. This encodes CAISLVAGGSTEAFF.

The chain recombines TRBV9 with TRBJ2-3, with D possibly being TRBD1 (6 bases). This CDR3 has 12 residues. V lost 2 bases to trimming and J lost 8 bases, with 9 bases between them. In germline, CDR1 is SGDLS, CDR2 YYNGEE. The CDR3 DNA is TGTGCCAGCAGCGTCGAAGGGGGTACGCAGTATTTT. Translated: CASSVEGGTQYF.